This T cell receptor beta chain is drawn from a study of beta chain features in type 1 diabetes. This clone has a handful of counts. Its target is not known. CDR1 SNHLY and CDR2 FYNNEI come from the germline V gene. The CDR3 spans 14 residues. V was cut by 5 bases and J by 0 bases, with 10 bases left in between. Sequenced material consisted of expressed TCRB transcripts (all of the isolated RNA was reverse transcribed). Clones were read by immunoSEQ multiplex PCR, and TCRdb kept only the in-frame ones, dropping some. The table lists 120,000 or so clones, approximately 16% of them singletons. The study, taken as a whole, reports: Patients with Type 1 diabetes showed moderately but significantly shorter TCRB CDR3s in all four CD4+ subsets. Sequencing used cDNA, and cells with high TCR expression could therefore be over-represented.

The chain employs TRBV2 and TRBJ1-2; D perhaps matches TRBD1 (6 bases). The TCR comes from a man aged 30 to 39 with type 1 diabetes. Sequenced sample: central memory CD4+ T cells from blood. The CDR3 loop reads CASSSQGSNYGYTF. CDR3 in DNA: TGTGCCAGCAGTTCGCAGGGGTCTAACTATGGCTACACCTTC.